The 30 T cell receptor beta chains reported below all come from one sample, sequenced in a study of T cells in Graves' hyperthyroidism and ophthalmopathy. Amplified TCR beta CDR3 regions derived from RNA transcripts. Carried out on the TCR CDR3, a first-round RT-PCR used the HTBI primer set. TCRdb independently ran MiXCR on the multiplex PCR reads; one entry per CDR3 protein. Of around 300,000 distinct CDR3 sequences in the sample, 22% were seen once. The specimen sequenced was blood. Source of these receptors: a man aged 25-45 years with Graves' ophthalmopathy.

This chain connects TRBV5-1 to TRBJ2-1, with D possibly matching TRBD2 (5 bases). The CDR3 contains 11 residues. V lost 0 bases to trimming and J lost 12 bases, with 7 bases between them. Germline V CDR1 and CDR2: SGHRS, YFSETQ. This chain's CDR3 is CASSLEAGQFF. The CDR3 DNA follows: TGCGCCAGCAGCTTGGAGGCGGGGCAGTTCTTC.

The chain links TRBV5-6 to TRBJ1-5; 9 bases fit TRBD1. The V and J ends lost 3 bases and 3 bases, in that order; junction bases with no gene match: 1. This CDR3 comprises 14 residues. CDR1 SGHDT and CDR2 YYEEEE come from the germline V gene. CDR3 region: CASSWTGDNQPQHF. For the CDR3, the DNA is TGTGCCAGCAGCTGGACAGGGGACAATCAGCCCCAGCATTTT.

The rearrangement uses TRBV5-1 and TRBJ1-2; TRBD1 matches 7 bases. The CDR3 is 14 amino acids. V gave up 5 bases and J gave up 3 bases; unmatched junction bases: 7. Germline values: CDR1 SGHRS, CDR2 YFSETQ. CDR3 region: CASSPTGTDYGYTF. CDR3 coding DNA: TGCGCCAGCAGTCCGACCGGGACAGACTATGGCTACACCTTC.

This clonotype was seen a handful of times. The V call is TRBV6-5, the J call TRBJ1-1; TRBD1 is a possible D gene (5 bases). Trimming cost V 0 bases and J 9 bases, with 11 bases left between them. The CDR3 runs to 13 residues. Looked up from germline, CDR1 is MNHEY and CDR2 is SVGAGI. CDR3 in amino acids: CASSYSQEVKAFF. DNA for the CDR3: TGTGCCAGCAGTTACTCACAGGAAGTCAAAGCTTTCTTT.

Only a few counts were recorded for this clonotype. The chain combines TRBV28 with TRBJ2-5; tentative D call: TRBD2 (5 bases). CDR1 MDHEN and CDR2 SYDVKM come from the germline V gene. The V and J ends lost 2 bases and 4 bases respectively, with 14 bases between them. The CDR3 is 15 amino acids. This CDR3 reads CASSLAGGGGETQYF. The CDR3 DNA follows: TGTGCCAGCAGTTTAGCAGGCGGAGGAGGAGAGACCCAGTACTTC.

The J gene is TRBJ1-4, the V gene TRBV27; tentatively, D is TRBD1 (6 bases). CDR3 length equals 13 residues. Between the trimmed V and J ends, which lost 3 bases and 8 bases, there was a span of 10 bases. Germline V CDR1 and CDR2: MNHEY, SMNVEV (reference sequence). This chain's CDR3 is CASSFRGGEKLFF. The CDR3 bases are TGTGCCAGCAGTTTCAGGGGTGGCGAAAAACTGTTTTTT.

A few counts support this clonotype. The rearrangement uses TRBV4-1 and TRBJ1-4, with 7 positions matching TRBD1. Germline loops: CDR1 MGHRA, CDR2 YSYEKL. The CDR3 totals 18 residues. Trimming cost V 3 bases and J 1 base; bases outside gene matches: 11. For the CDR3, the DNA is TGCGCCAGCAGCCAGGTGGGGACAGTTCGTCGAACTAATGAAAAACTGTTTTTT. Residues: CASSQVGTVRRTNEKLFF.

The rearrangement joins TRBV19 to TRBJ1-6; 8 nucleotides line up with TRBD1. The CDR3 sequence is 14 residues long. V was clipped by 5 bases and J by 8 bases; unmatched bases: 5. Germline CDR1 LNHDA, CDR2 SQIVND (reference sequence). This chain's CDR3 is CASSLTGEDSPLHF. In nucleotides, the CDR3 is TGTGCCAGTAGTCTGACAGGGGAAGATTCACCCCTCCACTTT.

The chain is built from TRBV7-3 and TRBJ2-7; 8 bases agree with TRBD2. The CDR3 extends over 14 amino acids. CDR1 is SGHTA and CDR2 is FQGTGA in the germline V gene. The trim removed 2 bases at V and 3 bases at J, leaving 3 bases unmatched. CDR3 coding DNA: TGTGCCAGCAGCTTAGCGGGGGGCGGCTACGAGCAGTACTTC. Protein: CASSLAGGGYEQYF.

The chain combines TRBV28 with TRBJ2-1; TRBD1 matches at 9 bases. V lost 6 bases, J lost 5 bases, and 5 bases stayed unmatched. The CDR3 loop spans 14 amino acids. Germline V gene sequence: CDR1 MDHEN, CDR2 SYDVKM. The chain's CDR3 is CASRLGTGNNEQFF. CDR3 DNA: TGTGCCAGCAGACTCGGGACAGGGAACAATGAGCAGTTCTTC.

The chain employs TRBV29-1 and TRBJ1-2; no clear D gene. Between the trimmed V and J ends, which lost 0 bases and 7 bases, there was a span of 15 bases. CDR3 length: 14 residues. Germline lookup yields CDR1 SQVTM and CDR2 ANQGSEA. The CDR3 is CSVEDDEGWGGYTF. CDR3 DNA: TGCAGCGTTGAAGATGACGAAGGATGGGGTGGCTACACCTTC.

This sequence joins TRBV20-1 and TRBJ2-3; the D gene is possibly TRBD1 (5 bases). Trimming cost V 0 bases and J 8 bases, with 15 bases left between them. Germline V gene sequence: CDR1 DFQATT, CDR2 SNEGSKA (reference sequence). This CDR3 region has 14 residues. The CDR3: CSARESYGAGTQYF. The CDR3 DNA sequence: TGCAGTGCTAGAGAATCTTATGGGGCCGGTACGCAGTATTTT.

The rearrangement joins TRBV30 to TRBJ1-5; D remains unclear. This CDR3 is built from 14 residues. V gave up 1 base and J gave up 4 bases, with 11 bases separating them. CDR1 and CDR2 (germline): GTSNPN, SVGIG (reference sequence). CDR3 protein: CAWSGGGMNQPQHF. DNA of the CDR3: TGTGCCTGGAGTGGAGGAGGGATGAATCAGCCCCAGCATTTT.

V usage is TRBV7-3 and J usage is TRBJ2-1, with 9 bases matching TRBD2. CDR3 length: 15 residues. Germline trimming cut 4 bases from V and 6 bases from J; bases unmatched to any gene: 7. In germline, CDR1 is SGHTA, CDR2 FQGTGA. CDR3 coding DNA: TGTGCCAGCAGCTCTCCTCTAGCGGGGTTCAATGAGCAGTTCTTC. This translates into CASSSPLAGFNEQFF. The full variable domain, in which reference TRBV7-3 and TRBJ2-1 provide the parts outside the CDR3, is GAGVSQTPSNKVTEKGKYVELRCDPISGHTALYWYRQSLGQGPEFLIYFQGTGAADDSGLPNDRFFAVRPEGSVSTLKIQRTERGDSAVYLCASSSPLAGFNEQFFGPGTRLTVL.

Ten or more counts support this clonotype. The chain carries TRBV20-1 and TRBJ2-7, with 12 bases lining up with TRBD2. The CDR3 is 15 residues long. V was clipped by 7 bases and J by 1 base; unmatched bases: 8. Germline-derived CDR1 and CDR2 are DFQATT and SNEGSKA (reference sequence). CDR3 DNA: TGCAGTGAAGGTCGACTAGCGGGAGAATCCTACGAGCAGTACTTC. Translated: CSEGRLAGESYEQYF.

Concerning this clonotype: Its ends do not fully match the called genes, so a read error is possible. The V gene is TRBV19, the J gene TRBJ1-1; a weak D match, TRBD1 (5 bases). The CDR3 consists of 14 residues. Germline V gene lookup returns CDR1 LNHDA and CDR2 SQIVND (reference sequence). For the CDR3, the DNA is TGTGCCAGTAGTAAGGAGGGGCTCGACACTGAAGCTTCCTTT. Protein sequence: CASSKEGLDTEASF.

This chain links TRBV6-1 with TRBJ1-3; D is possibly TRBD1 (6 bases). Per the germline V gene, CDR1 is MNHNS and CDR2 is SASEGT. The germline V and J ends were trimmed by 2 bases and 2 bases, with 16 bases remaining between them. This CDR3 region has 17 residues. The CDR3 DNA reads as TGTGCCAGCAGTGAAATTCGCGGGGGCTCAACTGGAAACACCATATATTTT. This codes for CASSEIRGGSTGNTIYF.

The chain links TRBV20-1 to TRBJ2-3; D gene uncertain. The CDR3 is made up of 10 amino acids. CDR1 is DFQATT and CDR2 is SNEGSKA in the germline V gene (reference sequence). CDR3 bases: TGCGGGGTTTCAACAGATACGCAGTATTTT. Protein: CGVSTDTQYF.

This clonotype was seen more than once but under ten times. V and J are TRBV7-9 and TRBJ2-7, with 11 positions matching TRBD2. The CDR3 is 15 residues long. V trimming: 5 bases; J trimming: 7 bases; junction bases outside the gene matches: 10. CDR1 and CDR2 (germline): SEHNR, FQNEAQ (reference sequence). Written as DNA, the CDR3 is TGTGCCAGCAGCCCATTCACTAGCGGGAGATATGAGCAGTACTTC. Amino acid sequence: CASSPFTSGRYEQYF.

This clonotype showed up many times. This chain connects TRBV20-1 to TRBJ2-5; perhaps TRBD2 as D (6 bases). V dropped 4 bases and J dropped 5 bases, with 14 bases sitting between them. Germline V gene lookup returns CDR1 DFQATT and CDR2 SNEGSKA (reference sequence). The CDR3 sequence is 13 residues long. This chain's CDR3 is CSAKTGDYETQYF. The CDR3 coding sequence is TGCAGTGCTAAGACGGGAGACTATGAGACCCAGTACTTC.

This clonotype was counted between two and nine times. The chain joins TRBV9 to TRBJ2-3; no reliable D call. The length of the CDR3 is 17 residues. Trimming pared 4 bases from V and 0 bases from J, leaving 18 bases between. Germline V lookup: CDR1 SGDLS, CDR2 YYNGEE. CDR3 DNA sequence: TGTGCCAGCAGCTCCGTGGGGTCGGCGTATAGCACAGATACGCAGTATTTT. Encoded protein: CASSSVGSAYSTDTQYF. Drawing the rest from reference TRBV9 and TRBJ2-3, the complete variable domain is DSGVTQTPKHLITATGQRVTLRCSPRSGDLSVYWYQQSLDQGLQFLIQYYNGEERAKGNILERFSAQQFPDLHSELNLSSLELGDSALYFCASSSVGSAYSTDTQYFGPGTRLTVL.

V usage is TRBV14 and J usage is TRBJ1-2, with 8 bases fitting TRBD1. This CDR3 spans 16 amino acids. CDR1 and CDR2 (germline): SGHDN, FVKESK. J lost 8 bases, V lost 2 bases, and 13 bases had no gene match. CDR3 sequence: CASSQQGQGRRWGYTF. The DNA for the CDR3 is TGTGCCAGCAGCCAACAAGGACAGGGCCGCAGGTGGGGCTACACCTTC. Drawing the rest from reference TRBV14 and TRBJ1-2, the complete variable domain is EAGVTQFPSHSVIEKGQTVTLRCDPISGHDNLYWYRRVMGKEIKFLLHFVKESKQDESGMPNNRFLAERTGGTYSTLKVQPAELEDSGVYFCASSQQGQGRRWGYTFGSGTRLTVV.

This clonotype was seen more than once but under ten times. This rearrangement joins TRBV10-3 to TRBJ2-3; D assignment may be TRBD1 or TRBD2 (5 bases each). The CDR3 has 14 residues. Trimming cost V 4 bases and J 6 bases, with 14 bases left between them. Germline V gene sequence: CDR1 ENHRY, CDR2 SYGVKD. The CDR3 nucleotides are TGTGCCATCAGTGGGGCAGGGAGTACGGATACGCAGTATTTT. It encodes CAISGAGSTDTQYF.

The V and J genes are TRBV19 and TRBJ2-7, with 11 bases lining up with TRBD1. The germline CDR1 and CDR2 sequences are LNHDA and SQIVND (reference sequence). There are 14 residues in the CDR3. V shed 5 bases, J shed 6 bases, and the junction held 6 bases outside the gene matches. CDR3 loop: CASSLGQGASEQYF. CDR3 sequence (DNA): TGTGCCAGTAGTCTTGGACAGGGGGCGAGCGAGCAGTACTTC.

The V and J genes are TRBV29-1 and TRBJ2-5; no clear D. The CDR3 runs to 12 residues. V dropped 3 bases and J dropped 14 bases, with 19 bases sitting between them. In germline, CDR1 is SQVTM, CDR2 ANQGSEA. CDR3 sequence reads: CSVDADFPRRYF. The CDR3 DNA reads TGCAGCGTTGACGCTGATTTTCCTCGGCGCTACTTC. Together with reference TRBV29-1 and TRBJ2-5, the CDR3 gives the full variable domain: SAVISQKPSRDICQRGTSLTIQCQVDSQVTMMFWYRQQPGQSLTLIATANQGSEATYESGFVIDKFPISRPNLTFSTLTVSNMSPEDSSIYLCSVDADFPRRYFGPGTRLLVL.

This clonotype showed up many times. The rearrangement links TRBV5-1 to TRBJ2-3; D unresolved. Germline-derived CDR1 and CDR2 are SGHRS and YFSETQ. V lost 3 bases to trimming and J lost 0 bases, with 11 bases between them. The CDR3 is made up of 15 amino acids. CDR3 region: CASSSYMASTDTQYF. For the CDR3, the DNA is TGCGCCAGCAGCTCGTACATGGCTAGCACAGATACGCAGTATTTT.

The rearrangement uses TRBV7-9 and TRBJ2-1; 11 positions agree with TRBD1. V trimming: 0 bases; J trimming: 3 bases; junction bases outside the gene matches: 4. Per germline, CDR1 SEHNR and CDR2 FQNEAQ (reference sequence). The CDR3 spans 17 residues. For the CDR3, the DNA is TGTGCCAGCAGCTTAGCGGGACAGGGGGTTTACTACAATGAGCAGTTCTTC. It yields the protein CASSLAGQGVYYNEQFF.

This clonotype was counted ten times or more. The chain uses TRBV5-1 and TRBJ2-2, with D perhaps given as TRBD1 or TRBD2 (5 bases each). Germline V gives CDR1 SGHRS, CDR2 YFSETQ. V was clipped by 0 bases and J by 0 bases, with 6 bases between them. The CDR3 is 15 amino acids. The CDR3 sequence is CASSLGDANTGELFF. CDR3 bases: TGCGCCAGCAGCTTGGGGGACGCGAACACCGGGGAGCTGTTTTTT.

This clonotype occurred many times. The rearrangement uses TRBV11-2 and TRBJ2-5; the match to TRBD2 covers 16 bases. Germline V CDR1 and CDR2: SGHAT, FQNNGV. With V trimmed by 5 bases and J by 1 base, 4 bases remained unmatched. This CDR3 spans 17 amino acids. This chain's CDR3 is CASSLGTSGRAQETQYF. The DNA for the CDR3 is TGTGCCAGCAGCCTAGGGACTAGCGGGAGGGCCCAAGAGACCCAGTACTTC.

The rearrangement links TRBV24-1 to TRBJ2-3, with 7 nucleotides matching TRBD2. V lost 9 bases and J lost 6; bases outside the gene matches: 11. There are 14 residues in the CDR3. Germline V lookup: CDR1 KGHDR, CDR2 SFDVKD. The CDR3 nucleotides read TGTGCCACCGGGTCCGGGAGCGGGGTCGATACGCAGTATTTT. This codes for CATGSGSGVDTQYF.